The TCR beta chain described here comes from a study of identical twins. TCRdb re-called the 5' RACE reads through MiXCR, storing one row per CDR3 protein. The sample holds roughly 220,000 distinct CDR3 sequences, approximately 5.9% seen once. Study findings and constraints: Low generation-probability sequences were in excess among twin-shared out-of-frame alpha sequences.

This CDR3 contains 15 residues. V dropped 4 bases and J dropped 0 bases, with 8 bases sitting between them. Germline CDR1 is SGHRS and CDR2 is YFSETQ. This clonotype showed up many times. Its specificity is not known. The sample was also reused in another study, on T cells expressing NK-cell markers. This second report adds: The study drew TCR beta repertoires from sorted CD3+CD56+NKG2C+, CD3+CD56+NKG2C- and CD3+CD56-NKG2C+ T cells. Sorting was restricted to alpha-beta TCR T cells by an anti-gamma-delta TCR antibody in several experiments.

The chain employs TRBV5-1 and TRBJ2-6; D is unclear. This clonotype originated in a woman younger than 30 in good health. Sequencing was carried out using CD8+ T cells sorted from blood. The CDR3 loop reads CASSHTLSGANVLTF. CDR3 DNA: TGCGCCAGCAGCCACACCCTCTCTGGGGCCAACGTCCTGACTTTC. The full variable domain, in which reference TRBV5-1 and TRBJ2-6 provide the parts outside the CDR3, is KAGVTQTPRYLIKTRGQQVTLSCSPISGHRSVSWYQQTPGQGLQFLFEYFSETQRNKGNFPGRFSGRQFSNSRSEMNVSTLELGDSALYLCASSHTLSGANVLTFGAGSRLTVL.